This entry lists 6 T cell receptor beta chains sequenced from one sample in a study of blood T cells in healthy people across ages. Using a J-beta primer mix together with a sample-barcoded 5' primer, a second PCR was run for roughly 7 to 12 cycles. TCRdb processed the 5' RACE reads anew with MiXCR; each CDR3 protein has one entry. The data show about 970,000 distinct CDR3 sequences, with roughly 51% seen just once and around a fifth held by the top ten. The sample taken for sequencing was blood. All receptors come from a woman in her fifties or sixties in good health.

The gene calls are TRBV20-1 and TRBJ2-4; no firm D call. V dropped 3 bases and J dropped 4 bases, with 13 bases sitting between them. The CDR3 is 14 amino acids. Germline V CDR1 and CDR2: DFQATT, SNEGSKA (reference sequence). The CDR3: CSASPPIAKNIQYF. The DNA of the CDR3 is TGCAGTGCTAGCCCACCAATAGCAAAAAACATTCAGTACTTC.

The table lists this clonotype with a few counts. The genes are TRBV29-1 and TRBJ2-5; no reliable D call. This CDR3 is 13 amino acids long. V lost 7 bases, J lost 2 bases, and 14 bases lay in between. The germline gives CDR1 SQVTM, CDR2 ANQGSEA. The chain's CDR3 is CSGVGRTQETQYF. The DNA of the CDR3 is TGCAGCGGGGTTGGCAGAACTCAAGAGACCCAGTACTTC.

This chain links TRBV5-6 with TRBJ2-7, with 13 bases lining up with TRBD2. Losses at the gene ends were 2 bases for V and 7 bases for J; bases not matched to a gene: 9. CDR1 and CDR2 (germline): SGHDT, YYEEEE. This CDR3 comprises 16 residues. CDR3 loop: CASSLRTSGRKGEQYF. CDR3 sequence (DNA): TGTGCCAGCAGCTTAAGGACTAGCGGGAGAAAGGGTGAGCAGTACTTC.

The J gene is TRBJ2-3, the V gene TRBV7-6; D may be TRBD1 (6 bases). CDR1 and CDR2 from the germline V gene are SGHVS and FNYEAQ. V lost 2 bases to trimming and J lost 0 bases, with 18 bases between them. This CDR3 has 18 amino acids. The CDR3 loop is CASSLRRPGVGSTDTQYF. CDR3 coding DNA: TGTGCCAGCAGCTTACGGCGACCAGGGGTTGGGAGCACAGATACGCAGTATTTT. The variable domain in full, completed from reference TRBV7-6 and TRBJ2-3, reads GAGVSQSPRYKVTKRGQDVALRCDPISGHVSLYWYRQALGQGPEFLTYFNYEAQQDKSGLPNDRFSAERPEGSISTLTIQRTEQRDSAMYRCASSLRRPGVGSTDTQYFGPGTRLTVL.

This clonotype was detected a few times. The genes are TRBV20-1 and TRBJ1-2, with D possibly being TRBD1 (5 bases). Looked up from germline, CDR1 is DFQATT and CDR2 is SNEGSKA (reference sequence). CDR3 size: 11 residues. Trimming cost V 5 bases and J 8 bases, with 12 bases left between them. The CDR3 is CSAVGLQGYTF. Written as DNA, the CDR3 is TGCAGTGCTGTGGGGCTTCAGGGCTACACCTTC.

In its sample, this clonotype was seen once. J is TRBJ2-4 and V is TRBV6-2 or TRBV6-3; 9 nucleotides align to TRBD1. The last part of the DNA fits TRBJ2-7 better; the J call may be wrong. There are 13 residues in the CDR3. CDR1 is MNHEY and CDR2 is SVGEGT in the germline V gene. The CDR3 DNA follows: TGTGCCAGCCGGGGACAGGGCACCCACGAGCAGTACTTC. Translated: CASRGQGTHEQYF.